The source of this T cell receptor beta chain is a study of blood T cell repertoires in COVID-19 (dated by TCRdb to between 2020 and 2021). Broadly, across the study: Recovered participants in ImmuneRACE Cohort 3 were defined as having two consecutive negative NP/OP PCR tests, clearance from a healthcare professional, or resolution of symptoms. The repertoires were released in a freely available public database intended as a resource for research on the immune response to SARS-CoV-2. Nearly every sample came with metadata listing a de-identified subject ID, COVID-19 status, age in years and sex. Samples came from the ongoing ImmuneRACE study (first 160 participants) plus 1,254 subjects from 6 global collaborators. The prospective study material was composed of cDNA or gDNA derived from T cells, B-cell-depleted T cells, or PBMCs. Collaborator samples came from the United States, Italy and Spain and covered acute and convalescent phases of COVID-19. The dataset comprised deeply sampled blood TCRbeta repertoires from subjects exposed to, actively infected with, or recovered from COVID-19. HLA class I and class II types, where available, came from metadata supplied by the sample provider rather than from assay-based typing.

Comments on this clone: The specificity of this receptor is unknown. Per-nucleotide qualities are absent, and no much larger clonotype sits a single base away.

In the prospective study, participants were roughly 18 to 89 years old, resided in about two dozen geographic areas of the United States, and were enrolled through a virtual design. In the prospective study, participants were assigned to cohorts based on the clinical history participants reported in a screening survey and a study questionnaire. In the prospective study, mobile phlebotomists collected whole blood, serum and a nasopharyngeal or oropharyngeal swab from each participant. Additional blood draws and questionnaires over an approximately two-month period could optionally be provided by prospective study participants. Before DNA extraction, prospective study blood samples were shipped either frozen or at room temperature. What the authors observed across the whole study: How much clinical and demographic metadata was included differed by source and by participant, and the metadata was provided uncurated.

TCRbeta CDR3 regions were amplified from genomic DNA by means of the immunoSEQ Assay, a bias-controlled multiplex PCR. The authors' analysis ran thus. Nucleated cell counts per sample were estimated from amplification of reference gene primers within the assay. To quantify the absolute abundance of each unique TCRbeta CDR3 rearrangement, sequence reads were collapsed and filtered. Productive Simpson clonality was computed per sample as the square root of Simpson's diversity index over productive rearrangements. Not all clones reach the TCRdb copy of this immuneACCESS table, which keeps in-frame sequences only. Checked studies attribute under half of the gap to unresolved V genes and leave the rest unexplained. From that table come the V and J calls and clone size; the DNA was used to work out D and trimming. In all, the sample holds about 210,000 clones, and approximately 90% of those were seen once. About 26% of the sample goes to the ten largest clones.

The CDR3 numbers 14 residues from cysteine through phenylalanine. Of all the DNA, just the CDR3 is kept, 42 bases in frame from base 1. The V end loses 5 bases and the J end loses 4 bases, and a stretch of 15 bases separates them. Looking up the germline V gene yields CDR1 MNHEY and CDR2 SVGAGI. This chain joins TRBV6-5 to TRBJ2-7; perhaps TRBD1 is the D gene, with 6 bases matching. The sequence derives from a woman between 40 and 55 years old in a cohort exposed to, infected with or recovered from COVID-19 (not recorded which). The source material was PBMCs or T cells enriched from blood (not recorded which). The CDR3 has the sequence CASSPSGTRYEQYF. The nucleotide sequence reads TGTGCCAGCAGTCCTTCCGGGACAAGATACGAGCAGTACTTC.